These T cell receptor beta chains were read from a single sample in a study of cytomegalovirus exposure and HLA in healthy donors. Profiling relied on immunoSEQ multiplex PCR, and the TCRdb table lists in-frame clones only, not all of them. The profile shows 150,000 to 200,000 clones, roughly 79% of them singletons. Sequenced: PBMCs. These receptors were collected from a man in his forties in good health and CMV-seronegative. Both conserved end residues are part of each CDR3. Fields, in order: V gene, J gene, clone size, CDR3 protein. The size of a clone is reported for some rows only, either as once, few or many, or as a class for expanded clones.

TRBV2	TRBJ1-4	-	CASTRGTNEKLFF
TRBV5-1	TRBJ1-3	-	CASSSRGDSGNTIYF
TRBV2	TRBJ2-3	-	CASRVGTDTQYF
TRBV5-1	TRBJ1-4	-	CASSLDTTTNEKLFF
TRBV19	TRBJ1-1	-	CASSIGAGVNTEAFF
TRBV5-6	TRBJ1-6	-	CASSSQGAVVSPLHF
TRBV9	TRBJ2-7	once	CASSVNPGGTGSSYEQYF
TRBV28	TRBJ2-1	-	CASSIRSYNEQFF
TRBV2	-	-	CASSAGHIPYEQYF
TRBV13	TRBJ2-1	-	CASSLGRNSYNEQFF
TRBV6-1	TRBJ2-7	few	CASRVSSYEQYF
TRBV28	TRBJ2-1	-	CASSLLGFTSYNEQFF
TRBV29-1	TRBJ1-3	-	CSVDARDAGNTIYF
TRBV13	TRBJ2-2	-	CASSRRLAGDTGELFF
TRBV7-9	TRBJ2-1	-	CASSWGQGGRSSYNEQFF
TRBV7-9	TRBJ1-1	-	CASSPSLNTEAFF